The present entry profiles one T cell receptor (beta chain) with its context. Its specificity is not known. The CDR3 consists of 15 residues. After removal of 5 bases from V and 8 bases from J, the junction contained 6 bases not matched to a gene. The germline V gene has CDR1 MNHEY and CDR2 SVGAGI. The sample belongs to a study of OX40 agonist ivuxolimab in advanced cancers. Study details: Given to patients was ivuxolimab, an agonistic anti-OX40 (CD134) antibody.

Study-level points and caveats: The mean number of expanded clones was higher in CD8+ T cells than in CD4+. There were also nonresponders showing low normalized T-cell clonal expansion. Clonal expansion in partial responders at 0.1-3.0 mg/kg ranked among the lowest.

Sequencing used immunoSEQ multiplex PCR; TCRdb keeps in-frame clones, though not all of them. The sample lists about 19,000 clones, about four fifths occurring once. The sequenced sample was CD4+ or CD8+ T cells sorted from blood, obtained in a trial of the OX40 agonist ivuxolimab. This receptor was identified in an adult with an advanced solid tumor such as melanoma, head and neck, liver or kidney cancer. The chain carries TRBV6-5 and TRBJ1-6; 10 nucleotides line up with TRBD1. This CDR3 is CASSPTGGAHSPLHF. CDR3 DNA sequence: TGTGCCAGCAGTCCGACAGGGGGCGCGCATTCACCCCTCCACTTT.